A selection of T cell receptor beta chains follows, all from one sample in a study of T cell clones after liver transplantation. The repertoire was sequenced with immunoSEQ multiplex PCR; TCRdb's copy has only in-frame clones and lacks some. Of around 80,000 clones listed, roughly 85% are singletons. Here the sequenced sample was CD4+ T cells from blood, taken around 42 months after liver transplant. The source is a human patient who received a liver transplant. A share of the T cells may be of graft donor origin. The CDR3 runs from the conserved cysteine through the conserved F or W. Each record gives: V gene, clone size, D gene, J gene, CDR3 protein, CDR3 DNA. The D gene is left open where the match is weak. Not every row has a clone size; where given, it reads once, few, many or a size class.

V gene: TRBV6-5
clone size: NA
D gene: NA
J gene: TRBJ2-2
CDR3 protein: CASSYVGINTGELFF
CDR3 DNA: TGTGCCAGCAGTTACGTAGGGATTAACACCGGGGAGCTGTTTTTT

V gene: TRBV25-1
clone size: NA
D gene: NA
J gene: TRBJ2-4
CDR3 protein: CASSDRVLTGGDIQYF
CDR3 DNA: TGTGCCAGCAGTGATCGGGTACTCACAGGGGGGGACATTCAGTACTTC

V gene: TRBV6-5
clone size: medium-sized
D gene: TRBD2
J gene: TRBJ2-7
CDR3 protein: CASSFIGRQAYEQYF
CDR3 DNA: TGTGCCAGCAGCTTTATCGGGAGGCAAGCCTACGAGCAGTACTTC

V gene: TRBV11-2
clone size: NA
D gene: NA
J gene: TRBJ1-2
CDR3 protein: CASSQRAGDYGYTF
CDR3 DNA: TGTGCCAGCAGCCAAAGGGCAGGCGACTATGGCTACACCTTC

V gene: TRBV5-1
clone size: once
D gene: TRBD1
J gene: TRBJ2-7
CDR3 protein: CASSPGDRAISYEQYF
CDR3 DNA: TGCGCCAGCAGCCCCGGGGACAGGGCTATCTCCTACGAGCAGTACTTC

V gene: TRBV9
clone size: NA
D gene: TRBD1
J gene: TRBJ1-2
CDR3 protein: CASTRTGGLYGYTF
CDR3 DNA: TGTGCCAGCACCCGGACAGGGGGTCTCTATGGCTACACCTTC

V gene: TRBV6-5
clone size: once
D gene: NA
J gene: TRBJ1-5
CDR3 protein: CASSTGDRPQHF
CDR3 DNA: TGTGCCAGCAGCACTGGGGATCGCCCCCAGCATTTT

V gene: TRBV2
clone size: NA
D gene: NA
J gene: TRBJ2-1
CDR3 protein: CASSEAGRGWEQFF
CDR3 DNA: TGTGCCAGCAGTGAAGCGGGGCGCGGGTGGGAGCAGTTCTTC

V gene: TRBV14
clone size: once
D gene: TRBD1
J gene: TRBJ1-4
CDR3 protein: CASSLDRPGEKLFF
CDR3 DNA: TGTGCCAGCAGCCTGGACAGGCCGGGGGAAAAACTGTTTTTT

V gene: TRBV11-3
clone size: few
D gene: TRBD1
J gene: TRBJ2-5
CDR3 protein: CASSSGQGARETQYF
CDR3 DNA: TGTGCCAGCAGCTCCGGACAGGGGGCGAGGGAGACCCAGTACTTC

V gene: TRBV18
clone size: NA
D gene: NA
J gene: TRBJ2-7
CDR3 protein: CASSLGHEQYF
CDR3 DNA: TGTGCCAGCTCACTCGGCCACGAGCAGTACTTC

V gene: TRBV5-8
clone size: NA
D gene: TRBD1
J gene: TRBJ2-3
CDR3 protein: CASRFTGGGTDTQYF
CDR3 DNA: TGTGCCAGCAGATTTACAGGGGGAGGCACAGATACGCAGTATTTT

V gene: TRBV6-5
clone size: once
D gene: NA
J gene: TRBJ1-1
CDR3 protein: CASSYSWTVNTEAFF
CDR3 DNA: TGTGCCAGCAGTTACTCTTGGACTGTGAACACTGAAGCTTTCTTT

V gene: TRBV7-8
clone size: NA
D gene: NA
J gene: TRBJ2-7
CDR3 protein: CASSIRQGGLEQYF
CDR3 DNA: TGTGCCAGCAGCATTAGACAAGGAGGTCTCGAGCAGTACTTC

V gene: TRBV2
clone size: once
D gene: NA
J gene: TRBJ1-2
CDR3 protein: CASSAQTNYNYGYTF
CDR3 DNA: TGTGCCAGCAGCGCCCAAACCAATTATAACTATGGCTACACCTTC

V gene: TRBV14
clone size: NA
D gene: TRBD1
J gene: TRBJ2-3
CDR3 protein: CASSPWTGIYTDTQYF
CDR3 DNA: TGTGCCAGCAGCCCTTGGACAGGGATTTACACAGATACGCAGTATTTT

V gene: TRBV5-1
clone size: NA
D gene: NA
J gene: TRBJ2-7
CDR3 protein: CASSLNPEGPYEQYF
CDR3 DNA: TGCGCCAGCAGCTTGAATCCTGAGGGACCCTACGAGCAGTACTTC

V gene: TRBV4-1
clone size: NA
D gene: TRBD1
J gene: TRBJ1-4
CDR3 protein: CASREAGGEKLFF
CDR3 DNA: TGCGCCAGCAGAGAGGCAGGGGGCGAAAAACTGTTTTTT

V gene: TRBV10-3
clone size: NA
D gene: NA
J gene: TRBJ1-4
CDR3 protein: CATKMGGAHEKLFF
CDR3 DNA: TGTGCCACCAAGATGGGAGGCGCCCATGAAAAACTGTTTTTT

V gene: TRBV19
clone size: NA
D gene: TRBD1
J gene: TRBJ2-1
CDR3 protein: CASSLMGQIPYNEQFF
CDR3 DNA: TGTGCCAGTAGTCTCATGGGACAGATCCCCTACAATGAGCAGTTCTTC

V gene: TRBV6-5
clone size: NA
D gene: NA
J gene: TRBJ2-1
CDR3 protein: CASSYVGASGQFF
CDR3 DNA: TGTGCCAGCAGTTACGTAGGGGCAAGCGGGCAGTTCTTC

V gene: TRBV9
clone size: NA
D gene: NA
J gene: TRBJ2-7
CDR3 protein: CASSVGPLREQYF
CDR3 DNA: TGTGCCAGCAGCGTAGGCCCACTGAGGGAGCAGTACTTC